These 21 T cell receptor beta chains share one sample of origin, sequenced in a study of blood T cell repertoires in COVID-19. Assay used: immunoSEQ multiplex PCR; TCRdb lists only in-frame clones, some missing. The table includes 150,000 or so clones, more than 75% detected once. Sequencing was done on a sample of peripheral blood. Receptors were obtained from a human donor with acute or convalescent COVID-19. The donor label of this sample is uncertain.

This clone was found a few times. The chain is built from TRBV5-1 and TRBJ2-1; 8 nucleotides line up with TRBD2. J gave up 0 bases and V 0 bases, and 5 bases lay outside the gene matches. The CDR3 length is 17 residues. In germline, CDR1 is SGHRS, CDR2 YFSETQ. In DNA, the CDR3 is TGCGCCAGCAGCTTGGTTGGCGGGGGGAGCTCCTACAATGAGCAGTTCTTC. This translates into CASSLVGGGSSYNEQFF.

The rearrangement joins TRBV29-1 to TRBJ1-1; D possibly corresponds to TRBD1 (5 bases). Germline V gives CDR1 SQVTM, CDR2 ANQGSEA. The CDR3 has 13 residues. Deletions cut 7 bases from V and 1 base from J, with 13 bases between. DNA of the CDR3: TGCAGCGGGCAGGGCAGTACGAACACTGAAGCTTTCTTT. Encoded protein: CSGQGSTNTEAFF.

The gene calls are TRBV30 and TRBJ2-7; 7 bases align to TRBD1. Germline V CDR1 and CDR2: GTSNPN, SVGIG (reference sequence). The CDR3 contains 12 residues. V lost 8 bases and J lost 5; bases outside the gene matches: 9. The CDR3 DNA reads TGTGCCAGGTCGACAGGGTTACACGAGCAGTACTTC. Its translation is CARSTGLHEQYF. The full variable domain, completed using reference TRBV30 and TRBJ2-7, is SQTIHQWPATLVQPVGSPLSLECTVEGTSNPNLYWYRQAAGRGLQLLFYSVGIGQISSEVPQNLSASRPQDRQFILSSKKLLLSDSGFYLCARSTGLHEQYFGPGTRLTVT.

V and J are TRBV30 and TRBJ1-1, with TRBD1 matching 8 bases. The trim removed 2 bases at V and 1 base at J, leaving 9 bases unmatched. This CDR3 region has 16 residues. Germline V lookup: CDR1 GTSNPN, CDR2 SVGIG (reference sequence). CDR3 in DNA: TGTGCCTGGAGTTACACGAGGACAGGGAAGAACACTGAAGCTTTCTTT. It yields the protein CAWSYTRTGKNTEAFF.

This clone was counted a few times. The chain links TRBV6-1 to TRBJ2-7, with a tentative D call TRBD1 (6 bases). Per the germline V gene, CDR1 is MNHNS and CDR2 is SASEGT. Deletions cut 1 base from V and 0 bases from J, with 10 bases between. The CDR3 extends over 15 amino acids. The CDR3 reads CASSEGTVHSYEQYF. Written as DNA, the CDR3 is TGTGCCAGCAGTGAAGGGACAGTCCACTCCTACGAGCAGTACTTC.

The chain joins TRBV5-5 to TRBJ2-1, with D perhaps matching TRBD2 (7 bases). The CDR3 has 15 residues. V was cut by 4 bases and J by 2 bases, with 13 bases left in between. CDR1 and CDR2 (germline): SGHKS, YYEKEE (reference sequence). The CDR3 sequence: CASSPTGGPYNEQFF. The DNA of the CDR3 is TGTGCCAGCAGCCCGACGGGGGGCCCCTACAATGAGCAGTTCTTC.

CDR3 loop: CAIKAGNNSPLHF. The CDR3 nucleotides are TGTGCCATCAAAGCAGGGAATAATTCACCCCTCCACTTT. The genes are TRBV10-3 and TRBJ1-6; weak D call: TRBD1 (5 bases). The V gene lost 7 bases and the J gene lost 5 bases, with 9 bases spanning the gap. Germline V gene lookup returns CDR1 ENHRY and CDR2 SYGVKD. CDR3 size: 13 residues.

The CDR3 is CASSQNRGLTGELFF. The CDR3 nucleotides are TGCGCCAGCAGCCAAAACAGGGGTTTGACCGGGGAGCTGTTTTTT. This sequence joins TRBV4-3 and TRBJ2-2; TRBD1 matches 7 bases. Looked up from germline, CDR1 is LGHNA and CDR2 is YSLEER. V was pared by 2 bases and J by 5 bases, with 5 bases of the junction left unmatched. The CDR3 is 15 amino acids.

This rearrangement joins TRBV2 to TRBJ2-5, with 7 bases identical to TRBD2. After removal of 6 bases from V and 5 bases from J, the junction contained 6 bases not matched to a gene. Germline V gene data show CDR1 as SNHLY and CDR2 as FYNNEI. The CDR3 runs to 13 residues. Here the CDR3 DNA reads TGTGCCAGCAGCGTGACTAGCTTTGAGACCCAGTACTTC. Translated, it gives CASSVTSFETQYF. Full variable domain (remainder filled in from reference TRBV2 and TRBJ2-5): EPEVTQTPSHQVTQMGQEVILRCVPISNHLYFYWYRQILGQKVEFLVSFYNNEISEKSEIFDDQFSVERPDGSNFTLKIRSTKLEDSAMYFCASSVTSFETQYFGPGTRLLVL.

The sample holds one count of this clone. CDR3 DNA sequence: TGTGCCTGGAGTGCCCGGTATGGCTACACCTTC. Protein sequence: CAWSARYGYTF. This sequence joins TRBV30 and TRBJ1-2; no definite D call. V lost 1 base and J 5 bases, leaving 5 bases between the germline ends. Looked up from germline, CDR1 is GTSNPN and CDR2 is SVGIG (reference sequence). The CDR3 has 11 amino acids.

This chain links TRBV4-3 with TRBJ1-2, with D perhaps matching TRBD1 (5 bases). The CDR3 is 16 residues long. CDR1 is LGHNA, CDR2 YSLEER, per germline. The ends were cut back, 2 bases at V and 7 bases at J, with 20 bases in the middle. This chain's CDR3 is CASSQKGEAGRVGYTF. The DNA of the CDR3 is TGCGCCAGCAGCCAAAAGGGAGAGGCAGGGAGGGTTGGCTACACCTTC.

The count of this clone is one. The J gene is TRBJ2-1, the V gene TRBV29-1; 7 bases match TRBD1. Per the germline V gene, CDR1 is SQVTM and CDR2 is ANQGSEA. V lost 7 bases to trimming and J lost 4 bases; unmatched junction nucleotides: 10. The CDR3 covers 14 residues. The CDR3 bases are TGCAGCGCAAGATTAATGACAGGGTACAATGAGCAGTTCTTC. Translated, it gives CSARLMTGYNEQFF.

V is TRBV5-1 and J is TRBJ2-2, with 7 bases matching TRBD1. This CDR3 is built from 16 residues. V lost 2 bases, J lost 2 bases, and 6 bases stayed unmatched. The germline CDR1 and CDR2 sequences are SGHRS and YFSETQ. The CDR3 DNA reads TGCGCCAGCAGCTTATCTCAGGGGGTCAACACCGGGGAGCTGTTTTTT. Encoded protein: CASSLSQGVNTGELFF.

The CDR3 bases are TGTGCCAGCAGTCAACCTGGAGTTTACGAGCAGTACTTC. It codes for CASSQPGVYEQYF. The gene calls are TRBV4-2 and TRBJ2-7; D remains ambiguous. V was trimmed by 6 bases and J by 4 bases, leaving 13 bases between them. Germline V gene sequence: CDR1 LGHNA, CDR2 YNFKEQ. CDR3 length equals 13 residues.

The chain couples TRBV5-5 to TRBJ1-4, with 8 bases fitting TRBD1. The V and J ends lost 7 bases and 6 bases, in that order; junction bases with no gene match: 5. The CDR3 is 13 residues long. Germline CDR1 SGHKS, CDR2 YYEKEE (reference sequence). DNA for the CDR3: TGTGCCAGCCGGACAGGGAGTGATGAAAAACTGTTTTTT. This translates into CASRTGSDEKLFF.

The chain couples TRBV4-2 to TRBJ2-3, with 11 bases fitting TRBD1. After removal of 3 bases from V and 4 bases from J, the junction contained 6 bases not matched to a gene. The CDR3 is 16 amino acids. Per the germline V gene, CDR1 is LGHNA and CDR2 is YNFKEQ. The CDR3 nucleotides read TGTGCCAGCAGCCAGGGCGGACAGGGGGCAGCAGATACGCAGTATTTT. The encoded protein is CASSQGGQGAADTQYF.

The gene calls are TRBV5-5 and TRBJ1-3; TRBD1 agrees at 8 bases. This CDR3 comprises 17 residues. Per germline, CDR1 SGHKS and CDR2 YYEKEE (reference sequence). V lost 1 base, J lost 0 bases, and 6 bases stayed unmatched. CDR3 sequence reads: CASSLRDQGASGNTIYF. The CDR3 DNA reads TGTGCCAGCAGCTTGCGAGACCAGGGGGCCTCTGGAAACACCATATATTTT.

The V and J genes are TRBV5-1 and TRBJ1-3, with D unresolved. Germline V gene data show CDR1 as SGHRS and CDR2 as YFSETQ. This CDR3 comprises 17 residues. The V end lost 0 bases, the J end lost 0 bases, and 13 bases lay between the germline ends. The DNA of the CDR3 is TGCGCCAGCAGCTTGGTGGGCAGAGACTACTCTGGAAACACCATATATTTT. This encodes CASSLVGRDYSGNTIYF.

The chain recombines TRBV10-3 with TRBJ1-1, with D tentatively TRBD1 (5 bases). The V and J ends lost 10 bases and 1 base respectively, with 13 bases between them. Germline CDR1 is ENHRY and CDR2 is SYGVKD. CDR3 size: 13 residues. CDR3 protein: CATMLGENTEAFF. Written as DNA, the CDR3 is TGTGCCACAATGCTAGGGGAGAACACTGAAGCTTTCTTT.

The V call is TRBV6-1, the J call TRBJ2-5; D gene unclear. The CDR3 sequence is 11 residues long. Trimming pared 3 bases from V and 7 bases from J, leaving 6 bases between. CDR1 and CDR2 (germline): MNHNS, SASEGT. In nucleotides, the CDR3 is TGTGCCAGCAGTGAGTCTCGGACCCAGTACTTC. Its protein is CASSESRTQYF.

V usage is TRBV7-2 and J usage is TRBJ2-4, with a tentative D call TRBD1 (5 bases). V lost 5 bases to trimming and J lost 6 bases, with 17 bases between them. Germline values: CDR1 SGHTA, CDR2 FQGNSA. CDR3 length equals 15 residues. CDR3 nucleotides: TGTGCCAGCAGCCTCCGAGCCGCTAGGGGAAACATTCAGTACTTC. Translating it yields CASSLRAARGNIQYF.